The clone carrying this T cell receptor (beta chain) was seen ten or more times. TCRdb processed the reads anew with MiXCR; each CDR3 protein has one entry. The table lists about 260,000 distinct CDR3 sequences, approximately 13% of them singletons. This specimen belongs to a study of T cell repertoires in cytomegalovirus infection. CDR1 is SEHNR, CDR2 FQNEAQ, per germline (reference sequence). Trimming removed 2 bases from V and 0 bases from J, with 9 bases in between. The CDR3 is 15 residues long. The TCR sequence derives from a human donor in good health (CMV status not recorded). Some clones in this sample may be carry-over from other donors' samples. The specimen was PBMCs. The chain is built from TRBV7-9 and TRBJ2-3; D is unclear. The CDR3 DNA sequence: TGTGCCAGCAGCTTACAGATCGCGAGCACAGATACGCAGTATTTT. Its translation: CASSLQIASTDTQYF.